These 28 T cell receptor delta chains came from one sample sequenced in a study of Vδ1+ human thymocytes. Whole-study findings and limits: In the thymus, TRG and TRD repertoires looked highly polyclonal with Gaussian CDR3 lengths.

Sequences come from RNA converted to cDNA by reverse transcription. Pooled V-gene forward primers with one constant-region reverse primer generated the CDR3 amplicons by multiplex PCR. TCRdb reapplied CATT to the multiplex PCR reads. The sample contains about 75,000 delta-chain clones, around 32% of which appear only once. Antigens for these TCRs are unknown. The specimen was Vdelta1+ gamma-delta thymocytes from the thymus. The subset: FACS-sorted CD3+ TCRalphabeta- TCRVdelta1+ TCRVdelta2- thymocytes. These TCRs come from a boy younger than two who had congenital heart surgery.

The V call is TRDV1, the J call TRDJ1; D is perhaps TRDD3 (6 bases). Trimming pared 6 bases from V and 4 bases from J, leaving 21 bases between. Germline CDR1 TSWWSYY, CDR2 QGS. CDR3 length equals 16 residues. For the CDR3, the DNA is TGTGCTCTTGGCCTAGGGCCCTGGGGTCTGGTCGATAAACTCATCTTT. Translation: CALGLGPWGLVDKLIF.

J is TRDJ1 and V is TRDV1; tentatively, D is TRDD1 (6 bases). Trimming removed 2 bases at V and 0 bases at J, with 31 bases between. This CDR3 is 22 amino acids long. Germline CDR1 and CDR2: TSWWSYY and QGS. CDR3 sequence reads: CALGEVERVGNTRDIYTDKLIF. CDR3 DNA: TGTGCTCTTGGGGAAGTTGAGAGAGTCGGAAATACAAGGGACATTTACACCGATAAACTCATCTTT.

A word on this clone: A read error is possible here, since a much larger clone lies one base away. The V call is TRDV2, the J call TRDJ1; TRDD3 might be the D (5 bases). This CDR3 contains 15 residues. With 3 bases removed from V and 7 bases from J, the gap between germline ends came to 20 bases. Per the germline V gene, CDR1 is GEAIGNYY and CDR2 is EKD. The CDR3 DNA reads as TGTGCCTGTGACTCCTCTGGGAGACCTAAACCTAAACTCATCTTT. It codes for CACDSSGRPKPKLIF.

This clone has only a few counts. This sequence joins TRDV1 and TRDJ1; no clear D gene. Trimming removed 2 bases from V and 0 bases from J, with 19 bases in between. From germline, CDR1 is TSWWSYY and CDR2 QGS. This CDR3 is built from 18 residues. In nucleotides, the CDR3 is TGTGCTCTTGGGGAAACTAGGCCCCCGTTGCCGTACACCGATAAACTCATCTTT. Its translation is CALGETRPPLPYTDKLIF.

V gene TRDV1 combines with J gene TRDJ1; D possibly corresponds to TRDD3 (7 bases). Germline lookup yields CDR1 TSWWSYY and CDR2 QGS. V was cut by 3 bases and J by 5 bases, with 28 bases left in between. This CDR3 has 19 amino acids. The CDR3 DNA reads TGTGCTCTTGGGGATCCTACTTCCTGCCCGTACTGGGGACGGGATAAACTCATCTTT. It codes for CALGDPTSCPYWGRDKLIF.

The gene calls are TRDV1 and TRDJ1, with 8 nucleotides matching TRDD3. This CDR3 is 19 amino acids long. CDR1 is TSWWSYY, CDR2 QGS, per germline. Trimming cost V 2 bases and J 0 bases; bases outside gene matches: 14. Written as DNA, the CDR3 is TGTGCTCTTGGGGAATCACGCGACTACTGGGGGCTTAACACCGATAAACTCATCTTT. Encoded protein: CALGESRDYWGLNTDKLIF.

The V call is TRDV1, the J call TRDJ1, with D possibly TRDD3 on 5 matching bases. CDR1 is TSWWSYY, CDR2 QGS, per germline. The CDR3 extends over 15 amino acids. Deletions cut 7 bases from V and 0 bases from J, with 15 bases between. CDR3 coding DNA: TGTGCTCTTGAAAGCCCGGGGGCGTACACCGATAAACTCATCTTT. Protein sequence: CALESPGAYTDKLIF.

With respect to this clone: Different DNA sequences within this sample yield the same CDR3. The chain couples TRDV1 to TRDJ1; D is unclear. From germline, CDR1 is TSWWSYY and CDR2 QGS. The CDR3 totals 18 residues. Trimming pared 2 bases from V and 0 bases from J, leaving 19 bases between. The CDR3 region has the DNA TGTGCTCTTGGGGAAAGGTGGGAACCCGGTCGGTACACCGATAAACTCATCTTT. Amino acid sequence: CALGERWEPGRYTDKLIF.

The rearrangement links TRDV1 to TRDJ1; TRDD3 matches at 9 bases. This CDR3 has 18 amino acids. Germline CDR1 reads TSWWSYY; CDR2 reads QGS. As DNA, the CDR3 is TGTGCCCTGGGGGCTTCCTTGCCCTTTTGGGGGATATGCGATAAACTCATCTTT. Its translation is CALGASLPFWGICDKLIF.

The chain combines TRDV1 with TRDJ1; 10 positions agree with TRDD3. Germline CDR1 TSWWSYY, CDR2 QGS. The CDR3 covers 16 residues. V trimming: 0 bases; J trimming: 4 bases; junction bases outside the gene matches: 5. This chain's CDR3 is CALGELYHWGIDKLIF. CDR3 sequence (DNA): TGTGCTCTTGGGGAACTGTACCACTGGGGGATCGATAAACTCATCTTT.

This chain links TRDV1 with TRDJ1; D is undetermined. CDR1 is TSWWSYY and CDR2 is QGS in the germline V gene. CDR3 size: 19 residues. Trimming pared 0 bases from V and 0 bases from J, leaving 20 bases between. The CDR3 sequence: CALGELEVSSRRYTDKLIF. CDR3 coding DNA: TGTGCTCTTGGGGAACTAGAGGTATCCTCTCGTCGGTACACCGATAAACTCATCTTT.

This clone has only a few counts. The chain combines TRDV1 with TRDJ1; D gene uncertain. The germline V gene has CDR1 TSWWSYY and CDR2 QGS. The CDR3 runs 18 residues. The V end lost 0 bases, the J end lost 0 bases, and 17 bases lay between the germline ends. The CDR3 spells CALGELGNGARYTDKLIF. CDR3 DNA sequence: TGTGCTCTTGGGGAACTAGGGAACGGGGCCCGGTACACCGATAAACTCATCTTT.

This clone was seen a single time. The rearrangement joins TRDV1 to TRDJ1; tentatively, D is TRDD2 or TRDD3 (5 bases each). Germline CDR1 reads TSWWSYY; CDR2 reads QGS. V was clipped by 4 bases and J by 0 bases, with 21 bases between them. The CDR3 is 18 amino acids. Here the CDR3 reads CALGGPGGASPYTDKLIF. For the CDR3, the DNA is TGTGCTCTTGGGGGACCGGGGGGGGCTTCCCCGTACACCGATAAACTCATCTTT.

This clone has a handful of counts. The V gene is TRDV1, the J gene TRDJ1; 12 nucleotides match TRDD3. V shed 6 bases, J shed 3 bases, and the junction held 17 bases outside the gene matches. CDR1 and CDR2 from the germline V gene are TSWWSYY and QGS. The CDR3 totals 19 residues. The CDR3 spells CALGRLAPNWGIHADKLIF. CDR3 nucleotide sequence: TGTGCTCTTGGTAGACTTGCCCCTAACTGGGGGATACACGCCGATAAACTCATCTTT.

This clone occurred a few times. The chain recombines TRDV1 with TRDJ1; 10 bases fit TRDD3. CDR1 is TSWWSYY, CDR2 QGS, per germline. V gave up 1 base and J gave up 1 base; unmatched junction bases: 21. The CDR3 is made up of 22 amino acids. This CDR3 reads CALGEPGLPRVLGDGSTDKLIF. DNA for the CDR3: TGTGCTCTTGGGGAACCTGGCCTTCCGCGGGTACTGGGGGATGGGAGCACCGATAAACTCATCTTT.

This chain links TRDV1 with TRDJ1, with 11 bases that match TRDD3. In germline, CDR1 is TSWWSYY, CDR2 QGS. V shed 5 bases and J 0 bases; nucleotides not matched to a gene: 35. The CDR3 runs to 26 residues. CDR3 amino acids: CALGQSSRVGVADLNWGIYYTDKLIF. The CDR3 nucleotides are TGTGCTCTTGGGCAGTCGTCCAGAGTAGGTGTTGCCGACCTTAACTGGGGGATATACTACACCGATAAACTCATCTTT.

This clone appeared a few times. The junction and the germline gene differ at one end; a read error may be behind it. This chain links TRDV2 with TRDJ1; 9 bases are shared with TRDD3. This CDR3 is built from 17 residues. CDR1 is GEAIGNYY and CDR2 is EKD in the germline V gene. DNA of the CDR3: TGTGCCTGTGGCACCGTTGGCTGGGGGATCAACACCGATAAACTCATCTTT. Translated, it gives CACGTVGWGINTDKLIF.

V is TRDV1 and J is TRDJ1; 13 bases fit TRDD3. The ends lost 5 bases at V and 3 bases at J; junction bases unmatched: 21. Germline V gene lookup returns CDR1 TSWWSYY and CDR2 QGS. CDR3 length equals 21 residues. The CDR3, as DNA: TGTGCTCTTGGGTCCCATTACTTCCCTAAGCGACTGGGGGATACGGCCGATAAACTCATCTTT. Translation: CALGSHYFPKRLGDTADKLIF.

V is TRDV1 and J is TRDJ1; 9 bases map to TRDD3. The CDR3 extends over 27 amino acids. V dropped 0 bases and J dropped 0; count of bases not matched to a gene: 35. The germline gives CDR1 TSWWSYY, CDR2 QGS. The CDR3 DNA sequence: TGTGCTCTTGGGGAACTAAGGCCCCTACCCCCCCTGGTCCTTTGGGGGATAGTCCCGAAGTACACCGATAAACTCATCTTT. Protein sequence: CALGELRPLPPLVLWGIVPKYTDKLIF.

The chain links TRDV1 to TRDJ1, with 11 bases lining up with TRDD3. The V gene end was trimmed by 4 bases and the J gene end by 3 bases; junction bases not matched to a gene: 19. CDR1 is TSWWSYY and CDR2 is QGS in the germline V gene. This CDR3 region has 20 residues. The CDR3 nucleotides are TGTGCTCTTGGGGTCATTTCCTACGTGGGGGATACGATTACGGCCGATAAACTCATCTTT. This translates into CALGVISYVGDTITADKLIF.

This clone was recorded a few times. The chain is built from TRDV1 and TRDJ1; a possible D gene is TRDD2 (5 bases). Trimming removed 0 bases at V and 0 bases at J, with 23 bases between. Germline loops: CDR1 TSWWSYY, CDR2 QGS. This CDR3 region has 20 residues. DNA for the CDR3: TGTGCTCTTGGGGAACTAGTCCCTTCGGTGGTTCACCCGTACACCGATAAACTCATCTTT. Its protein is CALGELVPSVVHPYTDKLIF.

The chain uses TRDV1 and TRDJ1, with 13 bases fitting TRDD3. This CDR3 has 27 amino acids. Trimming removed 0 bases from V and 3 bases from J; junction bases left unmatched: 34. Germline V gene sequence: CDR1 TSWWSYY, CDR2 QGS. The CDR3 DNA reads as TGTGCTCTTGGGGAACTGTGGGGCCCTCTATTGGCCTTCCCTCGAAATACTGGGGGATACGCTGCCGATAAACTCATCTTT. Translated, it gives CALGELWGPLLAFPRNTGGYAADKLIF.

The V call is TRDV1, the J call TRDJ1; D is uncertain. With 1 base removed from V and 0 bases from J, the gap between germline ends came to 9 bases. CDR3 size: 15 residues. Germline CDR1 is TSWWSYY and CDR2 is QGS. This CDR3 reads CALGEPLWNTDKLIF. CDR3 coding DNA: TGTGCTCTTGGGGAACCCCTCTGGAACACCGATAAACTCATCTTT.

This clone has more than one count but fewer than ten. This rearrangement joins TRDV1 to TRDJ1; no reliable D call. The CDR3 contains 17 residues. V was pared by 1 base and J by 0 bases, with 15 bases between. Per the germline V gene, CDR1 is TSWWSYY and CDR2 is QGS. This CDR3 is CALGEPPRGRYTDKLIF. The CDR3 DNA reads TGTGCTCTTGGGGAACCCCCCCGGGGTCGGTACACCGATAAACTCATCTTT.

The chain employs TRDV2 and TRDJ1; the D gene is possibly TRDD3 (6 bases). The CDR3 loop spans 18 amino acids. V lost 0 bases and J 0 bases, leaving 19 bases between the germline ends. Germline assignment: CDR1 GEAIGNYY and CDR2 EKD. The CDR3 DNA follows: TGTGCCTGTGACACCTGGTGGGGACCGGGGGACCACACCGATAAACTCATCTTT. Its protein product is CACDTWWGPGDHTDKLIF.

This clone has just a few counts. This chain joins TRDV1 and TRDJ2; the D gene is possibly TRDD3 (8 bases). Germline V CDR1 and CDR2: TSWWSYY, QGS. The V end was cut by 8 bases, the J end by 4 bases, with 32 bases between. This CDR3 contains 20 residues. The CDR3 sequence is CALSSYSLGTGGTATAQLFF. The CDR3 DNA follows: TGTGCTCTTTCTTCCTATTCTTTGGGGACTGGGGGTACCGCGACAGCACAACTCTTCTTT.

The chain employs TRDV1 and TRDJ1, with 7 bases identical to TRDD3. Per germline, CDR1 TSWWSYY and CDR2 QGS. J gave up 0 bases and V 1 base, and 23 bases lay outside the gene matches. The CDR3 sequence is 22 residues long. The CDR3: CALGEQHGLWSGGKLNTDKLIF. Written as DNA, the CDR3 is TGTGCTCTTGGGGAACAACACGGACTTTGGAGTGGGGGAAAGCTGAACACCGATAAACTCATCTTT.

As for this clone: This CDR3 is also generated by other DNA sequences in the sample. The rearrangement joins TRDV1 to TRDJ1, with no clear D. This CDR3 has 18 residues. Trimming stripped 0 bases from V and 0 bases from J, with 17 bases between. Germline CDR1 is TSWWSYY and CDR2 is QGS. CDR3 region: CALGELRGFKPYTDKLIF. The DNA of the CDR3 is TGTGCTCTTGGGGAACTCAGGGGTTTCAAACCCTACACCGATAAACTCATCTTT.